Listed below are T cell receptor beta chains from one sample, sequenced in a study of T cell responses to AZD1222 COVID-19 vaccine. Here immunoSEQ multiplex PCR was the method, and the copy in TCRdb shows in-frame clones only, minus some. In the table there are about 97,000 clones, around 88% of which are singletons. The specimen was peripheral blood, collected on day 0 of AZD1222 vaccination. The origin of the receptors is an adult in good health. Both conserved end residues are part of each CDR3. Clone size is stated in some rows and not others, as once, few, many or a class when expanded.

v_gene: TRBV5-1; abundance: once; CDR3aa: CASSSGVSGYNTEAFF
v_gene: TRBV11-3; abundance: -; CDR3aa: CASSRGSGYTF
v_gene: TRBV6-1; abundance: -; CDR3aa: CASSERRNLAYQPQHF
v_gene: TRBV5-4; abundance: -; CDR3aa: CASSPGLAGFKETQYF
v_gene: TRBV5-4; abundance: -; CDR3aa: CASRRDRGDSPLHF
v_gene: TRBV19; abundance: -; CDR3aa: CASSGTGWNGEQYF
v_gene: TRBV5-1; abundance: few; CDR3aa: CASSLKAGVGEQYF
v_gene: TRBV4-3; abundance: -; CDR3aa: CASSLLSGNTIYF
v_gene: TRBV6-5; abundance: -; CDR3aa: CASHTGTSGYNEQFF
v_gene: TRBV21-1; abundance: -; CDR3aa: CASSEPLGPFSTQGNEKLFF
v_gene: TRBV19; abundance: -; CDR3aa: CASSNPGQGRENTEAFF
v_gene: TRBV29-1; abundance: few; CDR3aa: CSVELGTGNQPQHF
v_gene: TRBV24-1; abundance: -; CDR3aa: CATSDPPPGTSTDTQYF
v_gene: TRBV5-6; abundance: -; CDR3aa: CASSWTKLAKNIQYF
v_gene: TRBV14; abundance: -; CDR3aa: CASSQDRGGYGYTF
v_gene: TRBV5-4; abundance: few; CDR3aa: CASSAYSGANTGELFF
v_gene: TRBV7-2; abundance: -; CDR3aa: CASSLEQGARYGYTF
v_gene: TRBV30; abundance: -; CDR3aa: CAWSVRTNTEAFF
v_gene: TRBV11-2; abundance: -; CDR3aa: CASSFNYNSPLHF
v_gene: TRBV24-1; abundance: -; CDR3aa: CATSAARRDSEQYF
v_gene: TRBV10-3; abundance: once; CDR3aa: CAIRRGGWGEQFF
v_gene: TRBV5-4; abundance: -; CDR3aa: CASTRDGYGYTF
v_gene: TRBV28; abundance: -; CDR3aa: CASLRTSGSYNEQFF
v_gene: TRBV28; abundance: -; CDR3aa: CASSSYQAGGGGYTF
v_gene: TRBV6-5; abundance: -; CDR3aa: CASTRSQGAGYTF
v_gene: TRBV19; abundance: -; CDR3aa: CASMGEYQETQYF